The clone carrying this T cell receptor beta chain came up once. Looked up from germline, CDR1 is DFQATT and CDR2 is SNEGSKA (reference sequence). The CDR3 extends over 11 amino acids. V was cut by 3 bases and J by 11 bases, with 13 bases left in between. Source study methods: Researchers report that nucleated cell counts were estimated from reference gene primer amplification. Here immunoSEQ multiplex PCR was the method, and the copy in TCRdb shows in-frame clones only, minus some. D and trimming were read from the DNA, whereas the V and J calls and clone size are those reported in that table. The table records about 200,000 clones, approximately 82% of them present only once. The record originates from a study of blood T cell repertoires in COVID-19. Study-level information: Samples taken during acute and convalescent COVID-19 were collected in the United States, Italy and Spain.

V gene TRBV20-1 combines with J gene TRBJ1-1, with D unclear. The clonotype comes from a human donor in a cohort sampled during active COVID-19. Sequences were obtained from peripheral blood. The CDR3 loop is CSARVRQDAFF. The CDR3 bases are TGCAGTGCTAGGGTCAGGCAGGATGCTTTCTTT.